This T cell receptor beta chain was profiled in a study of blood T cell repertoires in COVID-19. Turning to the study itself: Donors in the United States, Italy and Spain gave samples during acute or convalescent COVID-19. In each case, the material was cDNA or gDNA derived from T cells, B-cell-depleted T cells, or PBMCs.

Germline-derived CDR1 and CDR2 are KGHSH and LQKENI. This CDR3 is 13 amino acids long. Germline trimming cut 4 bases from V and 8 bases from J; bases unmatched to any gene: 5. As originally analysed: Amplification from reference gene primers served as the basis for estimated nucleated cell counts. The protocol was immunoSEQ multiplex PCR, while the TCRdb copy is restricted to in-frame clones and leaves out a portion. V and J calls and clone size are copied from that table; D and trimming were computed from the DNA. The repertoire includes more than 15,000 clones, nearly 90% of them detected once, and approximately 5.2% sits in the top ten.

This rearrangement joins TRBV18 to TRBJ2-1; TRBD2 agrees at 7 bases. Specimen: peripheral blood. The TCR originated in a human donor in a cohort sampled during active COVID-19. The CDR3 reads CASSRGRGDEQFF. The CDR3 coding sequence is TGTGCCAGCTCACGCGGGAGAGGGGATGAGCAGTTCTTC.